Sequencing of this TCR beta chain was carried out in a study of blood T cell repertoires in COVID-19. Background on the study: Sample material is recorded as cDNA or gDNA derived from T cells, B-cell-depleted T cells, or PBMCs.

Per the study methods: How many nucleated cells were present was estimated from reference gene primer amplification. Using immunoSEQ multiplex PCR, the repertoire was profiled, and TCRdb retains in-frame clones only, with some absent. V, J and clone size are those of that table, while D and trimming were read from the DNA. The sample comprises some 120,000 clones, less than 90% of which are singletons, and 1.9% rests with the top ten. Germline V gene sequence: CDR1 MNHNY, CDR2 SVGAGI (reference sequence). This CDR3 comprises 16 residues. Deletions cut 5 bases from V and 0 bases from J, with 11 bases between.

The gene calls are TRBV6-6 and TRBJ2-6; D not resolved. The sequencing input was peripheral blood. The TCR comes from a man aged 65-85 years with acute or convalescent COVID-19. The CDR3 DNA is TGTGCCAGCAGTACCGGGTCCCCCTCTGGGGCCAACGTCCTGACTTTC. Its protein product is CASSTGSPSGANVLTF.